The source of this T cell receptor (beta chain) is a study of blood T cell repertoires in COVID-19. Original processing methods: How many nucleated cells were present was estimated from reference gene primer amplification. Here immunoSEQ multiplex PCR was the method, and the copy in TCRdb shows in-frame clones only, minus some. V, J and clone size are those of that table, while D and trimming were read from the DNA. The sample comprises some 180,000 clones, 76% of which are singletons, and roughly 7.8% rests with the top ten. The TCR sequence derives from a woman in her forties or fifties with active or convalescent COVID-19. Specimen: peripheral blood.

CDR3 sequence reads: CASKSGAGTEAFF. In nucleotides, the CDR3 is TGTGCCAGCAAAAGTGGGGCCGGCACTGAAGCTTTCTTT. V and J are TRBV6-5 and TRBJ1-1; tentatively, D is TRBD1 (5 bases). Trimming stripped 7 bases from V and 4 bases from J, with 13 bases between. Germline V CDR1 and CDR2: MNHEY, SVGAGI. The CDR3 loop spans 13 amino acids.